This T cell receptor beta chain was sequenced for a study of blood T cell repertoires in COVID-19. Whole-study context: Collection of acute and convalescent COVID-19 samples took place in the United States, Italy and Spain. PBMCs, B-cell-depleted T cells, or T cells were the source of the cDNA or gDNA that made up the material.

The V and J ends lost 3 bases and 5 bases respectively, with 16 bases between them. The CDR3 is 14 residues long. Germline V gene lookup returns CDR1 SQVTM and CDR2 ANQGSEA. In its sample, this clone was seen a few times. In the study's own analysis: Amplifying reference gene primers gave estimates of nucleated cell counts. Here immunoSEQ multiplex PCR was the method, and the copy in TCRdb shows in-frame clones only, minus some. The V and J calls and clone size come from that table; D and trimming were worked out from the DNA. This table holds just over 70,000 clones, about 80% found once. The chain couples TRBV29-1 to TRBJ2-5; a weak D match, TRBD2 (6 bases). This clonotype was sampled from a woman in her 70s with acute or convalescent COVID-19. The sequencing sample was made of peripheral blood. The CDR3 bases are TGCAGCGTTGACCCTAGCGCGTTAAGGGAGACCCAGTACTTC. Translating it yields CSVDPSALRETQYF.